This TCR beta chain emerged from a study of blood T cell repertoires in COVID-19. In the study overall: The cDNA or gDNA used as material had been derived from T cells, B-cell-depleted T cells, or PBMCs.

Sequenced by immunoSEQ multiplex PCR; TCRdb stores in-frame clones only, minus some. There are over 200,000 clones in the sample; roughly 80% occur only once, and under 3% lies in the top ten. CDR3 length equals 18 residues. V was cut by 0 bases and J by 2 bases, with 19 bases left in between. The germline V gene encodes CDR1 SGHRS and CDR2 YFSETQ. This receptor was identified in a woman in her seventies with active or convalescent COVID-19. The gene calls are TRBV5-1 and TRBJ2-3, with D possibly being TRBD1 (7 bases). Sequencing used peripheral blood. CDR3 nucleotides: TGCGCCAGCAGCTTGGTTCCAGGGGGGCCGGCGGCCACAGATACGCAGTATTTT. This encodes CASSLVPGGPAATDTQYF. The whole variable domain, filled in from reference TRBV5-1 and TRBJ2-3, reads KAGVTQTPRYLIKTRGQQVTLSCSPISGHRSVSWYQQTPGQGLQFLFEYFSETQRNKGNFPGRFSGRQFSNSRSEMNVSTLELGDSALYLCASSLVPGGPAATDTQYFGPGTRLTVL.